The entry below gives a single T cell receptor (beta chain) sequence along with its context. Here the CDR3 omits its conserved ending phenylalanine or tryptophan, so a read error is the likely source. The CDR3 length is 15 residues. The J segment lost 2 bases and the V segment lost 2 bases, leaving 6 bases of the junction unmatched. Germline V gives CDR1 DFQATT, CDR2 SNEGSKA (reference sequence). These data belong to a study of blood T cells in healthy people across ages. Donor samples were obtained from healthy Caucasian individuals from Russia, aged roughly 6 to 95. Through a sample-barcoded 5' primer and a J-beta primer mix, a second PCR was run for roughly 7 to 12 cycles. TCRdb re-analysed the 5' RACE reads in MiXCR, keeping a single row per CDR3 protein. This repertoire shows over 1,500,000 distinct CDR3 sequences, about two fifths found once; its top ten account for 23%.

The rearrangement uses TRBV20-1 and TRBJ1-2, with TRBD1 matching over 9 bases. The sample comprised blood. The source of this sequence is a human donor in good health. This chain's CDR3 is CSARQQGARNYGYTL. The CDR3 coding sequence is TGCAGTGCTAGACAACAGGGGGCGCGGAACTATGGCTACACCTTA.